These T cell receptor beta chains were read from a single sample in a study of T cell repertoires in cytomegalovirus infection. TCRdb reprocessed the reads with MiXCR, giving one entry per CDR3 protein. The data hold around 280,000 distinct CDR3 sequences, with approximately 13% observed a single time. The sequencing sample was made of PBMCs. The origin of the receptors is a human donor in good health (CMV status not recorded). Some clones in this sample may be carry-over from other donors' samples. CDR3s include the opening cysteine and the closing phenylalanine or tryptophan. Fields, in order: V gene, CDR3 length, clone size, D gene, J gene, CDR3 DNA, CDR3 protein. The D gene is left open where the match is weak. Some rows have no size entry. The others give once, few or many, or a class for an expanded clone.

v_call: TRBV2; cdr3_length: 15; clone_size: few; d_call: -; j_call: TRBJ1-2; cdr3_nt: TGTGCCAGCAGGGCAACCAGGATGTATCACTATGGCTACACCTTC; cdr3_aa: CASRATRMYHYGYTF
v_call: TRBV7-2; cdr3_length: 16; clone_size: many; d_call: TRBD1; j_call: TRBJ2-5; cdr3_nt: TGTGCCAGCAGCTTCGGTCCGGGACAGGGGTCGGGGACCCAGTACTTC; cdr3_aa: CASSFGPGQGSGTQYF
v_call: TRBV5-4; cdr3_length: 15; clone_size: -; d_call: -; j_call: TRBJ2-1; cdr3_nt: TGTGCCAGCAGCTTTAATCGGGGCGCCTACAATGAGCAGTTCTTC; cdr3_aa: CASSFNRGAYNEQFF
v_call: TRBV7-9; cdr3_length: 16; clone_size: many; d_call: TRBD2; j_call: TRBJ2-7; cdr3_nt: TGTGCCAGCAGTCCTCAGATCACTAGCGGGCGCTACGAGCAGTACTTC; cdr3_aa: CASSPQITSGRYEQYF
v_call: TRBV7-2; cdr3_length: 18; clone_size: many; d_call: TRBD2; j_call: TRBJ2-2; cdr3_nt: TGTGCCAGCAGCTCATCCCGGAGGGCGGGGGGGGACACCGGGGAGCTGTTTTTT; cdr3_aa: CASSSSRRAGGDTGELFF
v_call: TRBV20-1; cdr3_length: 13; clone_size: -; d_call: -; j_call: TRBJ2-3; cdr3_nt: TGCAGTGCTTCAGGGGCCCCCACAGATACGCAGTATTTT; cdr3_aa: CSASGAPTDTQYF
v_call: TRBV14; cdr3_length: 16; clone_size: -; d_call: -; j_call: TRBJ1-6; cdr3_nt: TGTGCCAGCAGCCAAGCACATAGCTCCTATAATTCACCCCTCCACTTT; cdr3_aa: CASSQAHSSYNSPLHF
v_call: TRBV7-3; cdr3_length: 15; clone_size: many; d_call: TRBD2; j_call: TRBJ2-1; cdr3_nt: TGTGCCAGCAGCCATAGCGGGAAGCAGTACAATGAGCAGTTCTTC; cdr3_aa: CASSHSGKQYNEQFF
v_call: TRBV18; cdr3_length: 15; clone_size: -; d_call: TRBD1; j_call: TRBJ1-5; cdr3_nt: TGTGCCAGCTCCCCACAGGGGGAGAGCAATCAGCCCCAGCATTTT; cdr3_aa: CASSPQGESNQPQHF
v_call: TRBV19; cdr3_length: 15; clone_size: many; d_call: -; j_call: TRBJ1-4; cdr3_nt: TGTGCCAGTAGTAAACTGGGACAAGTTAATGAAAAACTGTTTTTT; cdr3_aa: CASSKLGQVNEKLFF
v_call: TRBV25-1; cdr3_length: 17; clone_size: -; d_call: TRBD2; j_call: TRBJ2-1; cdr3_nt: TGTGCCAGCAGCCCCTCTAGCGGGAGGGGCTCCTACAATGAGCAGTTCTTC; cdr3_aa: CASSPSSGRGSYNEQFF
v_call: TRBV7-2; cdr3_length: 15; clone_size: many; d_call: -; j_call: TRBJ2-7; cdr3_nt: TGTGCCAGCAGCTTGGGACACCCCGGGAGATGGGAGCAGTACTTC; cdr3_aa: CASSLGHPGRWEQYF
v_call: TRBV6-2/TRBV6-3; cdr3_length: 14; clone_size: -; d_call: TRBD1; j_call: TRBJ1-6; cdr3_nt: TGTGCCAGCAACCAGGGGGCGAGGAATTCACCCCTCCACTTT; cdr3_aa: CASNQGARNSPLHF
v_call: TRBV15; cdr3_length: 15; clone_size: many; d_call: TRBD1; j_call: TRBJ1-4; cdr3_nt: TGTGCCACCAGCAGACGGGGACAGGTGAATGAAAAACTGTTTTTT; cdr3_aa: CATSRRGQVNEKLFF
v_call: TRBV20-1; cdr3_length: 10; clone_size: -; d_call: -; j_call: TRBJ1-4; cdr3_nt: TGCAGTGTTAGACGGGGGAAACTGTTTTTT; cdr3_aa: CSVRRGKLFF
v_call: TRBV28; cdr3_length: 17; clone_size: few; d_call: TRBD2; j_call: TRBJ2-1; cdr3_nt: TGTGCCAGCAGTCGACCGGGACTAGCGGGAGGGCCCTATGAGCAGTTCTTC; cdr3_aa: CASSRPGLAGGPYEQFF
v_call: TRBV7-9; cdr3_length: 15; clone_size: many; d_call: -; j_call: TRBJ1-2; cdr3_nt: TGTGCCAGCAGCTTAGGGACAGAGTGGAGCTATGGCTACACCTTC; cdr3_aa: CASSLGTEWSYGYTF
v_call: TRBV5-4; cdr3_length: 14; clone_size: few; d_call: -; j_call: TRBJ2-5; cdr3_nt: TGTGCCAGCAGCTTCACAGGGTTCCAAGAGACCCAGTACTTC; cdr3_aa: CASSFTGFQETQYF
v_call: TRBV11-2; cdr3_length: 15; clone_size: -; d_call: -; j_call: TRBJ1-1; cdr3_nt: TGTGCCAGCACCCTGAGAAGAGGGTCGAACACTGAAGCTTTCTTT; cdr3_aa: CASTLRRGSNTEAFF
v_call: TRBV20-1; cdr3_length: 13; clone_size: few; d_call: -; j_call: TRBJ2-3; cdr3_nt: TGCAGTGCTAGAGAAAAGCCCCCCGACACGCAGTATTTT; cdr3_aa: CSAREKPPDTQYF
v_call: TRBV6-6; cdr3_length: 14; clone_size: few; d_call: -; j_call: TRBJ1-5; cdr3_nt: TGTGCCACCGGTCACGGACAGCTCTACCAGCCCCAGCATTTT; cdr3_aa: CATGHGQLYQPQHF
v_call: TRBV29-1; cdr3_length: 16; clone_size: -; d_call: -; j_call: TRBJ2-3; cdr3_nt: TGCAGCGTTGAAGATGGAGCGACGGCTAGCACAGATACGCAGTATTTT; cdr3_aa: CSVEDGATASTDTQYF
v_call: TRBV3-1; cdr3_length: 15; clone_size: -; d_call: -; j_call: TRBJ1-6; cdr3_nt: TGTGCCAGCAGCCAAGGTACCAACAGGGCTTCACCCCTCCACTTT; cdr3_aa: CASSQGTNRASPLHF
v_call: TRBV29-1; cdr3_length: 16; clone_size: -; d_call: TRBD2; j_call: TRBJ2-7; cdr3_nt: TGCAGCGTTGGGATGGGTGGACTAGCGGGCAACTACGAGCAGTACTTC; cdr3_aa: CSVGMGGLAGNYEQYF
v_call: TRBV28; cdr3_length: 14; clone_size: few; d_call: -; j_call: TRBJ1-1; cdr3_nt: TGTGCCAGCAGACGACCGGGGATGGACACTGAAGCTTTCTTT; cdr3_aa: CASRRPGMDTEAFF
v_call: TRBV10-3; cdr3_length: 13; clone_size: -; d_call: -; j_call: TRBJ1-4; cdr3_nt: TGTGCCATCAGTGGAGATCCGACAGTCAAACTGTTTTTT; cdr3_aa: CAISGDPTVKLFF
v_call: TRBV7-6; cdr3_length: 18; clone_size: many; d_call: -; j_call: TRBJ2-3; cdr3_nt: TGTGCCAGCAGCTGGGAGGCTCGAGGGGCAACCAGCACAGATACGCAGTATTTT; cdr3_aa: CASSWEARGATSTDTQYF
v_call: TRBV2; cdr3_length: 13; clone_size: few; d_call: TRBD2; j_call: TRBJ2-7; cdr3_nt: TGTGCCAGCAGCGTTAGCGGGGGGTACGAGCAGTACTTC; cdr3_aa: CASSVSGGYEQYF
v_call: TRBV6-2/TRBV6-3; cdr3_length: 15; clone_size: many; d_call: -; j_call: TRBJ2-2; cdr3_nt: TGTGCCAGCAGAGTACAGGGAGCGAACACCGGGGAGCTGTTTTTT; cdr3_aa: CASRVQGANTGELFF
v_call: TRBV20-1; cdr3_length: 14; clone_size: few; d_call: -; j_call: TRBJ1-1; cdr3_nt: TGCAGTGCTAGTCAAAGGGGATTAAGCACTGAAGCTTTCTTT; cdr3_aa: CSASQRGLSTEAFF
v_call: TRBV29-1; cdr3_length: 13; clone_size: few; d_call: -; j_call: TRBJ2-2; cdr3_nt: TGCAGCGTTGAACGGGAGAACACCGGGGAGCTGTTTTTT; cdr3_aa: CSVERENTGELFF
v_call: TRBV28; cdr3_length: 15; clone_size: few; d_call: TRBD2; j_call: TRBJ2-7; cdr3_nt: TGTGCCAGCAGCCAGCTAGCGGGAACTCCCTACGAGCAGTACTTC; cdr3_aa: CASSQLAGTPYEQYF
v_call: TRBV29-1; cdr3_length: 15; clone_size: few; d_call: -; j_call: TRBJ2-1; cdr3_nt: TGCAGCGTTGAAGATCTAGCAGACGAAACGAGGGAGCAGTTCTTC; cdr3_aa: CSVEDLADETREQFF
v_call: TRBV28; cdr3_length: 16; clone_size: few; d_call: TRBD1; j_call: TRBJ2-1; cdr3_nt: TGTGCCAGCAGTCACAGGGGGGCGATGCCTTCCAATGAGCAGTTCTTC; cdr3_aa: CASSHRGAMPSNEQFF
v_call: TRBV11-2; cdr3_length: 14; clone_size: many; d_call: TRBD1; j_call: TRBJ2-7; cdr3_nt: TGTGCCAGCAGCTTCGGGACAGGGAGCTACGAGCAGTACTTC; cdr3_aa: CASSFGTGSYEQYF
v_call: TRBV7-2; cdr3_length: 15; clone_size: many; d_call: -; j_call: TRBJ2-3; cdr3_nt: TGTGCCAGCAGCTTAGTCGGTAGTACTGTAGATACGCAGTATTTT; cdr3_aa: CASSLVGSTVDTQYF
v_call: TRBV7-8; cdr3_length: 15; clone_size: many; d_call: -; j_call: TRBJ1-5; cdr3_nt: TGTGCCAGCAGCTTAGATGGGCGGGACAATCAGCCCCAGCATTTT; cdr3_aa: CASSLDGRDNQPQHF
v_call: TRBV7-2; cdr3_length: 15; clone_size: many; d_call: -; j_call: TRBJ2-1; cdr3_nt: TGTGCCAGCAGCTTAGGGAGATGGAGGGGGGGTGAGCAGTTCTTC; cdr3_aa: CASSLGRWRGGEQFF
v_call: TRBV7-9; cdr3_length: 14; clone_size: few; d_call: TRBD1; j_call: TRBJ1-1; cdr3_nt: TGTGCCAGCAGCCAATTCCAGGGGGACACTGAAGCTTTCTTT; cdr3_aa: CASSQFQGDTEAFF
v_call: TRBV28; cdr3_length: 14; clone_size: many; d_call: TRBD1; j_call: TRBJ1-2; cdr3_nt: TGTGCCAGCAGGCTAGCCTTAAAGGGGGCTGGCTACACCTTC; cdr3_aa: CASRLALKGAGYTF
v_call: TRBV6-5; cdr3_length: 13; clone_size: -; d_call: -; j_call: TRBJ1-1; cdr3_nt: TGTGCCAGCAGTTCGGCAGCGAACACTGAAGCTTTCTTT; cdr3_aa: CASSSAANTEAFF
v_call: TRBV19; cdr3_length: 14; clone_size: -; d_call: -; j_call: TRBJ2-4; cdr3_nt: TGTGCCAGTGGGGACCGTTGGCCCAAAAACATTCAGTACTTC; cdr3_aa: CASGDRWPKNIQYF
v_call: TRBV20-1; cdr3_length: 15; clone_size: -; d_call: -; j_call: TRBJ2-7; cdr3_nt: TGCAGTGCTAGTTCTCCGCGGGACAGAAACTACGAGCAGTACTTC; cdr3_aa: CSASSPRDRNYEQYF
v_call: TRBV6-6; cdr3_length: 15; clone_size: -; d_call: -; j_call: TRBJ1-6; cdr3_nt: TGTGCCAGCAGTCCGAGGAGCTCCTATAATTCACCCCTCCACTTT; cdr3_aa: CASSPRSSYNSPLHF
v_call: TRBV28; cdr3_length: 14; clone_size: few; d_call: -; j_call: TRBJ1-5; cdr3_nt: TGTGCCAGCAGTCCGGTCCCCATTGGTCAGCCCCAGCATTTT; cdr3_aa: CASSPVPIGQPQHF
v_call: TRBV7-2; cdr3_length: 15; clone_size: many; d_call: -; j_call: TRBJ2-5; cdr3_nt: TGTGCCAGCAGGTTAGGGACAAGGCTCCAAGAGACCCAGTACTTC; cdr3_aa: CASRLGTRLQETQYF
v_call: TRBV29-1; cdr3_length: 11; clone_size: -; d_call: -; j_call: TRBJ1-1; cdr3_nt: TGCAGCGTCCTAACCTACTTAGAAGCTTTCTTT; cdr3_aa: CSVLTYLEAFF